These 27 T cell receptor beta chains came from one sample sequenced in a study of radiation and T cells in renal cell carcinoma. Clones were sequenced by immunoSEQ multiplex PCR, and TCRdb holds only the in-frame ones, with some missing. The data hold 150,000 or so clones, with roughly 90% observed a single time. Time point noted: baseline pretreatment blood. Treatment specified: 15 Gy SBRT to primary tumor, nephrectomy 4 weeks later. The material was blood, obtained from a patient whose treatment included radiotherapy and nephrectomy. The source of these receptors is a woman between 65 and 79 years old with renal cell carcinoma.

The chain couples TRBV5-4 to TRBJ1-5; D gene unclear. V was clipped by 1 base and J by 5 bases, with 10 bases between them. Per the germline V gene, CDR1 is SGHNT and CDR2 is YYREEE (reference sequence). This CDR3 is 14 amino acids long. This CDR3 reads CASSLRGLDQPQHF. In DNA, the CDR3 is TGTGCCAGCAGCTTGAGAGGACTAGATCAGCCCCAGCATTTT.

This clone was observed once. The V call is TRBV5-4, the J call TRBJ2-5; 9 bases fit TRBD1. This CDR3 comprises 13 residues. Germline trimming cut 4 bases from V and 5 bases from J; bases unmatched to any gene: 3. The germline CDR1 and CDR2 sequences are SGHNT and YYREEE (reference sequence). CDR3 region: CASSRDRVETQYF. In DNA form, the CDR3 reads TGTGCCAGCAGCCGGGACAGGGTGGAGACCCAGTACTTC.

V usage is TRBV4-2 and J usage is TRBJ2-1; D may correspond to TRBD1 or TRBD2 (5 bases each). CDR1 and CDR2 from the germline V gene are LGHNA and YNFKEQ. The CDR3 is 16 amino acids. V was pared by 0 bases and J by 5 bases, with 14 bases between. The CDR3 here is CASSQEDGTPHNEQFF. The DNA of the CDR3 is TGTGCCAGCAGCCAAGAGGACGGGACCCCTCACAATGAGCAGTTCTTC.

This chain uses TRBV18 with TRBJ1-4; D gene uncertain. This CDR3 has 15 residues. V gave up 3 bases and J gave up 5 bases, with 13 bases separating them. Germline loops: CDR1 KGHSH, CDR2 LQKENI. The CDR3 region is CASSPGPVLNEKLFF. The CDR3 bases are TGTGCCAGCTCACCGGGTCCGGTACTAAATGAAAAACTGTTTTTT.

The V call is TRBV19, the J call TRBJ1-2; possible D gene TRBD1, 5 bases. This CDR3 has 13 residues. Trimming shortened V by 0 bases and J by 3 bases, and 5 bases separated the two germline ends. Germline V gene lookup returns CDR1 LNHDA and CDR2 SQIVND (reference sequence). The CDR3 protein is CASSIDRDYGYTF. For the CDR3, the DNA is TGTGCCAGTAGTATAGACAGGGACTATGGCTACACCTTC.

CDR3 loop: CASSPQGWGSETQYF. The CDR3 DNA sequence: TGTGCCAGTAGCCCACAGGGGTGGGGGTCAGAGACCCAGTACTTC. The rearrangement links TRBV19 to TRBJ2-5; 7 bases map to TRBD1. The CDR3 contains 15 residues. CDR1 is LNHDA and CDR2 is SQIVND in the germline V gene (reference sequence). V was pared by 6 bases and J by 4 bases, with 11 bases of the junction left unmatched.

The chain recombines TRBV10-3 with TRBJ2-5; D perhaps matches TRBD2 (6 bases). The V gene's germline CDR1 is ENHRY and CDR2 SYGVKD. V was clipped by 1 base and J by 5 bases, with 11 bases between them. The CDR3 runs 14 residues. The CDR3 DNA reads TGTGCCATCAGTGAGTTTCTAGGAGGGGAGACCCAGTACTTC. Translating it yields CAISEFLGGETQYF.

The chain employs TRBV6-6 and TRBJ2-1; TRBD2 aligns across 9 bases. J lost 8 bases, V lost 5 bases, and 7 bases had no gene match. This CDR3 spans 14 amino acids. The germline V gene encodes CDR1 MNHNY and CDR2 SVGAGI (reference sequence). CDR3 residues: CASSGGLAGHEQFF. The CDR3 bases are TGTGCCAGCAGTGGGGGACTAGCTGGCCATGAGCAGTTCTTC.

This clone was observed once. The chain carries TRBV5-1 and TRBJ1-2, with D possibly TRBD1 on 6 matching bases. The length of the CDR3 is 14 residues. V lost 1 base and J lost 4, with 11 bases in between. CDR1 is SGHRS, CDR2 YFSETQ, per germline. CDR3 sequence reads: CASSLTTGPYGYTF. The DNA for the CDR3 is TGCGCCAGCAGCTTGACTACAGGGCCCTATGGCTACACCTTC.

The V gene is TRBV7-6, the J gene TRBJ1-3; D gene ambiguous. Germline V gene data show CDR1 as SGHVS and CDR2 as FNYEAQ. The V gene lost 1 base and the J gene lost 2 bases, with 9 bases spanning the gap. The CDR3 contains 15 residues. The CDR3 DNA follows: TGTGCCAGCAGCTTAGAAAGCGCCCCTGGAAACACCATATATTTT. Translated: CASSLESAPGNTIYF.

The chain couples TRBV27 to TRBJ2-7, with 8 bases lining up with TRBD2. The CDR3 is made up of 14 amino acids. V was clipped by 6 bases and J by 3 bases; unmatched bases: 7. CDR1 is MNHEY, CDR2 SMNVEV, per germline (reference sequence). CDR3 in DNA: TGTGCCAGCAGCCCCCAACGGGGGGGCTACGAGCAGTACTTC. Protein: CASSPQRGGYEQYF.

J is TRBJ1-2 and V is TRBV5-1; 7 bases line up with TRBD1. Trimming took 3 bases from V and 4 from J; bases not matched to a gene: 6. The germline V gene encodes CDR1 SGHRS and CDR2 YFSETQ. The CDR3 totals 14 residues. In nucleotides, the CDR3 is TGCGCCAGCAGCTCTGGACAGGCTGGCTATGGCTACACCTTC. It codes for CASSSGQAGYGYTF.

The J gene is TRBJ2-1, the V gene TRBV11-2; D remains unclear. The V gene lost 1 base and the J gene lost 2 bases, with 9 bases spanning the gap. The CDR3 totals 15 residues. CDR1 SGHAT and CDR2 FQNNGV come from the germline V gene. CDR3 bases: TGTGCCAGCAGCTTAGGGGGTACAGCCTACAATGAGCAGTTCTTC. This encodes CASSLGGTAYNEQFF.

The J gene is TRBJ2-1, the V gene TRBV7-9, with 8 bases identical to TRBD2. The trim removed 5 bases at V and 0 bases at J, leaving 6 bases unmatched. From germline, CDR1 is SEHNR and CDR2 FQNEAQ (reference sequence). The CDR3 extends over 16 amino acids. CDR3 loop: CASSNSGTSSYNEQFF. The CDR3 DNA follows: TGTGCCAGCAGCAACTCCGGGACTAGCTCCTACAATGAGCAGTTCTTC.

A single count supports this clone. The rearrangement links TRBV28 to TRBJ1-6; the match to TRBD1 covers 7 bases. CDR1 is MDHEN and CDR2 is SYDVKM in the germline V gene. V gave up 2 bases and J gave up 8 bases; unmatched junction bases: 3. This CDR3 is built from 14 residues. The CDR3: CASSLDRVDSPLHF. CDR3 coding DNA: TGTGCCAGCAGTTTAGACAGGGTCGATTCACCCCTCCACTTT. The variable domain in full, with the rest retrieved from reference TRBV28 and TRBJ1-6, is DVKVTQSSRYLVKRTGEKVFLECVQDMDHENMFWYRQDPGLGLRLIYFSYDVKMKEKGDIPEGYSVSREKKERFSLILESASTNQTSMYLCASSLDRVDSPLHFGNGTRLTVT.

V and J are TRBV7-2 and TRBJ1-1; D unresolved. The CDR3 consists of 13 residues. V was pared by 1 base and J by 7 bases, with 10 bases between. Germline V lookup: CDR1 SGHTA, CDR2 FQGNSA. The CDR3: CASSLVGGNEAFF. The CDR3 bases are TGTGCCAGCAGCTTAGTCGGTGGAAATGAAGCTTTCTTT.

The chain links TRBV10-3 to TRBJ2-1; 9 positions match TRBD2. After removal of 4 bases from V and 3 bases from J, the junction contained 4 bases not matched to a gene. The CDR3 runs to 15 residues. Looked up from germline, CDR1 is ENHRY and CDR2 is SYGVKD. The CDR3 loop reads CAISGLAGNYNEQFF. As DNA, the CDR3 is TGTGCCATCAGTGGGCTAGCGGGGAACTACAATGAGCAGTTCTTC.

The V and J genes are TRBV29-1 and TRBJ2-1; the D is unclear. Germline V gives CDR1 SQVTM, CDR2 ANQGSEA. The CDR3 covers 11 residues. Trimming left V 1 base short and J 4 bases short, with 2 bases between. The CDR3 DNA follows: TGCAGCGTTGAAGGGTACAATGAGCAGTTCTTC. Its protein product is CSVEGYNEQFF.

The chain employs TRBV19 and TRBJ1-4; maybe TRBD1 (6 bases). Trimming left V 7 bases short and J 4 bases short, with 19 bases between. There are 16 residues in the CDR3. Germline V gene lookup returns CDR1 LNHDA and CDR2 SQIVND (reference sequence). The CDR3 reads CASTGGTGIGNEKLFF. DNA of the CDR3: TGTGCCAGTACTGGGGGAACAGGGATCGGTAATGAAAAACTGTTTTTT. Full variable domain (outside the CDR3, taken from reference TRBV19 and TRBJ1-4): DGGITQSPKYLFRKEGQNVTLSCEQNLNHDAMYWYRQDPGQGLRLIYYSQIVNDFQKGDIAEGYSVSREKKESFPLTVTSAQKNPTAFYLCASTGGTGIGNEKLFFGSGTQLSVL.

This clone was observed a few times. The chain carries TRBV11-2 and TRBJ2-1, with D possibly being TRBD1 or TRBD2 (5 bases each). The V gene's germline CDR1 is SGHAT and CDR2 FQNNGV. V lost 4 bases and J lost 2, with 6 bases in between. The CDR3 consists of 13 residues. CDR3 nucleotides: TGTGCCAGCAGCTCGGGACCCTACAATGAGCAGTTCTTC. The encoded protein is CASSSGPYNEQFF. The full variable domain, its missing parts supplied by reference TRBV11-2 and TRBJ2-1, is EAGVAQSPRYKIIEKRQSVAFWCNPISGHATLYWYQQILGQGPKLLIQFQNNGVVDDSQLPKDRFSAERLKGVDSTLKIQPAKLEDSAVYLCASSSGPYNEQFFGPGTRLTVL.

The V and J genes are TRBV2 and TRBJ1-1; possible D gene TRBD1, 5 bases. This CDR3 comprises 13 residues. Per the germline V gene, CDR1 is SNHLY and CDR2 is FYNNEI. Trimming left V 4 bases short and J 0 bases short, with 6 bases between. The chain's CDR3 is CASSGRVNTEAFF. The CDR3 bases are TGTGCCAGCAGTGGCAGGGTGAACACTGAAGCTTTCTTT.

The chain joins TRBV6-5 to TRBJ2-3, with a weak D call TRBD1 (5 bases). The CDR3 is 13 residues long. In germline, CDR1 is MNHEY, CDR2 SVGAGI. V gave up 8 bases and J gave up 4 bases, with 13 bases separating them. CDR3 loop: CASFPGPPDTQYF. In DNA form, the CDR3 reads TGTGCCAGCTTCCCAGGGCCGCCAGATACGCAGTATTTT.

This chain uses TRBV7-8 with TRBJ2-1, with D unresolved. The V gene's germline CDR1 is SGHVS and CDR2 FQNEAQ. The CDR3 extends over 12 amino acids. Between the trimmed V and J ends, which lost 5 bases and 8 bases, there was a span of 10 bases. The CDR3 nucleotides are TGTGCCAGCAGCAACCTAGTTTATGAGCAGTTCTTC. This translates into CASSNLVYEQFF.

V usage is TRBV19 and J usage is TRBJ1-5, with D maybe TRBD1 (5 bases). CDR3 length equals 14 residues. Germline V gives CDR1 LNHDA, CDR2 SQIVND (reference sequence). The V end was cut by 7 bases, the J end by 2 bases, with 12 bases between. The CDR3 sequence: CASKGAGGNQPQHF. CDR3 coding DNA: TGTGCCAGTAAAGGGGCCGGAGGCAATCAGCCCCAGCATTTT.

The chain combines TRBV6-7 with TRBJ2-7; TRBD1 agrees at 8 bases. TRBV6-7 is placed among ORFs of uncertain function. The CDR3 covers 15 residues. Losses at the gene ends were 5 bases for V and 0 bases for J; bases not matched to a gene: 6. CDR3 sequence: CASSQDRAFSYEQYF. CDR3 coding DNA: TGTGCCAGCAGTCAGGACAGGGCATTCTCCTACGAGCAGTACTTC.

V gene TRBV7-8 combines with J gene TRBJ1-4, with 7 bases aligning to TRBD1. Germline trimming cut 1 base from V and 3 bases from J; bases unmatched to any gene: 2. The CDR3 contains 15 residues. Germline V lookup: CDR1 SGHVS, CDR2 FQNEAQ. CDR3 loop: CASSLEGAANEKLFF. DNA of the CDR3: TGTGCCAGCAGCTTAGAGGGGGCGGCTAATGAAAAACTGTTTTTT. Complete variable domain (other parts from reference TRBV7-8 and TRBJ1-4): GAGVSQSPRYKVAKRGQDVALRCDPISGHVSLFWYQQALGQGPEFLTYFQNEAQLDKSGLPSDRFFAERPEGSVSTLKIQRTQQEDSAVYLCASSLEGAANEKLFFGSGTQLSVL.

The chain uses TRBV19 and TRBJ1-2, with 7 bases lining up with TRBD1. Germline CDR1 and CDR2: LNHDA and SQIVND (reference sequence). V was clipped by 3 bases and J by 5 bases; unmatched bases: 9. The CDR3 loop spans 15 amino acids. CDR3 sequence: CASSMLGDSGYGYTF. CDR3 coding DNA: TGTGCCAGTAGTATGCTTGGGGACAGCGGTTATGGCTACACCTTC.